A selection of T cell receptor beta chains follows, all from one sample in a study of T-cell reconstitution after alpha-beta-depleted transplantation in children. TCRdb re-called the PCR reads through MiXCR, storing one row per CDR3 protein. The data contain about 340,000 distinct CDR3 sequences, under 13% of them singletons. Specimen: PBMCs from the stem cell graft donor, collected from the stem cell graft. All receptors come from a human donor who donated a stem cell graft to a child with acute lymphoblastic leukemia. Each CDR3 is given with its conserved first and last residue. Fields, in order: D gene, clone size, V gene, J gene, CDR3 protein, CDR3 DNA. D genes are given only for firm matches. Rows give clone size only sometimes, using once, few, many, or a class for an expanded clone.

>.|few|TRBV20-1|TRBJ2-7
CSARDFSGSSYEQYF
TGCAGTGCTAGAGATTTTAGCGGAAGCTCCTACGAGCAGTACTTC
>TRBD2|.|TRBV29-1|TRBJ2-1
CSVAGTGYGTSGRPSYNEQFF
TGCAGCGTCGCCGGGACAGGGTACGGGACTAGCGGGAGGCCCTCCTACAATGAGCAGTTCTTC
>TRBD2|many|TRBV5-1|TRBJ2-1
CASSLGTSAGQEQFF
TGCGCCAGCAGCTTGGGTACTAGCGCGGGTCAGGAGCAGTTCTTC
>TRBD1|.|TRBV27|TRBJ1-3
CASRPDRTSGNTIYF
TGTGCCAGCAGACCGGACAGGACCTCTGGAAACACCATATATTTT
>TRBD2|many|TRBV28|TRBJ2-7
CASTWAGVGDEQYF
TGTGCCAGCACCTGGGCGGGAGTTGGGGACGAGCAGTACTTC
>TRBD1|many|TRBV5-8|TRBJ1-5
CASSLGQGAYQPQHF
TGTGCCAGCAGCTTGGGACAGGGGGCATATCAGCCCCAGCATTTT
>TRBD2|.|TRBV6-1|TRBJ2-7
CASETGGYYEQYF
TGTGCCAGCGAGACCGGGGGGTACTACGAGCAGTACTTC
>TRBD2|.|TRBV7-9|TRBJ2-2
CASSGVAGSLFF
TGTGCCAGCAGCGGCGTAGCGGGATCGCTGTTTTTT
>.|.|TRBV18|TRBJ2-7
CASSSGTYYEQYF
TGTGCCAGCTCATCTGGGACTTACTACGAGCAGTACTTC
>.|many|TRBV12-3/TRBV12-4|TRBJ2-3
CASSLNGIGTDTQYF
TGTGCCAGCAGTTTAAACGGAATAGGGACAGATACGCAGTATTTT
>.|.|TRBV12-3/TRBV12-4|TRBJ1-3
CASSFRGSGNTIYF
TGTGCCAGCAGCTTCAGGGGCTCTGGAAACACCATATATTTT
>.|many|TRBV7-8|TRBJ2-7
CASSSPLGQPHRLVYEQYF
TGTGCCAGCAGCTCCCCCCTTGGACAGCCCCACAGGCTGGTCTACGAGCAGTACTTC
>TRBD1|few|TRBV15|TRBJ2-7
CATSTTGAYEQYF
TGTGCCACCAGCACCACAGGGGCCTACGAGCAGTACTTC
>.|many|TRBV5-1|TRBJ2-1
CASSSRQGGGEQFF
TGCGCCAGCAGCTCCAGACAAGGGGGTGGTGAGCAGTTCTTC
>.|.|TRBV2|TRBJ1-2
CASSEAAGRALPGQVPNYGYTF
TGTGCCAGCAGTGAAGCCGCGGGGCGGGCCCTCCCGGGACAAGTTCCTAACTATGGCTACACCTTC
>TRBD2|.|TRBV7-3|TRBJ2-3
CASSLTRGLAGVLDTQYF
TGTGCCAGCAGCTTAACGAGGGGACTAGCGGGAGTTTTAGATACGCAGTATTTT
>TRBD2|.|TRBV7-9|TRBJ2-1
CASSLLASGRNEQFF
TGTGCCAGCAGCTTATTAGCTAGCGGGAGAAATGAGCAGTTCTTC
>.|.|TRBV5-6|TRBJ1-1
CASSDRAGVGTEAFF
TGTGCCAGCAGCGATCGCGCGGGAGTAGGGACTGAAGCTTTCTTT
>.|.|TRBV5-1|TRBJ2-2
CASRPPESGSTGELFF
TGCGCCAGCAGACCCCCGGAAAGCGGGTCCACCGGGGAGCTGTTTTTT
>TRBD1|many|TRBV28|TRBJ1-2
CASSPPGQGASLDGNTF
TGTGCCAGCAGTCCCCCGGGACAGGGGGCGAGTCTGGATGGCAACACCTTC
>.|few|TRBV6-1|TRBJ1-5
CASSEAGTTNGQPQHF
TGTGCCAGCAGTGAAGCGGGGACGACTAACGGACAGCCCCAGCATTTT
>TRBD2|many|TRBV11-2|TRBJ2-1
CASSGRGLASHEQFF
TGTGCCAGCAGCGGGAGGGGACTAGCGTCACATGAGCAGTTCTTC
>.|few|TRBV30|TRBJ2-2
CAWREDPNTGELFF
TGTGCCTGGAGGGAGGATCCCAACACCGGGGAGCTGTTTTTT
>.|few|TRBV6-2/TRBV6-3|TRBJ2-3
CASSYGQKTDTQYF
TGTGCCAGCAGTTACGGGCAGAAGACAGATACGCAGTATTTT
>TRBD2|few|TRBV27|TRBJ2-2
CASSFPTSGNTGELFF
TGTGCCAGCAGTTTTCCGACTAGCGGGAACACCGGGGAGCTGTTTTTT
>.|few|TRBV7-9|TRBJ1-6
CASSAQGYNSPLHF
TGTGCCAGCAGCGCCCAAGGGTATAATTCACCCCTCCACTTT